This TCR beta chain was observed in a study of blood T cell repertoires in COVID-19. The overall study: Donors in the United States, Italy and Spain gave samples during acute or convalescent COVID-19. PBMCs, B-cell-depleted T cells, or T cells were the source of the cDNA or gDNA that made up the material.

As originally analysed: Amplification from reference gene primers served as the basis for estimated nucleated cell counts. TCRdb's table, derived via immunoSEQ multiplex PCR, lists solely in-frame clones and lacks some. V, J and clone size are those of that table, while D and trimming were read from the DNA. The repertoire holds 130,000 or so clones, with 86% as singletons. Germline V gene sequence: CDR1 SGHAT, CDR2 FQNNGV. The CDR3 consists of 16 residues. V gave up 4 bases and J gave up 0 bases, with 13 bases separating them. The TCR sequence derives from a man in his forties with acute or convalescent COVID-19. The genes are TRBV11-2 and TRBJ1-3; the D gene is possibly TRBD1 (6 bases). The specimen was peripheral blood. The CDR3 loop is CASSSRLDSSGNTIYF. The CDR3 region has the DNA TGTGCCAGCAGCTCTCGACTGGACAGCTCTGGAAACACCATATATTTT.